The rows below give T cell receptor beta chains drawn from one sample of a study of T cells in Graves' hyperthyroidism and ophthalmopathy. TCRdb reprocessed the multiplex PCR reads with MiXCR, giving one entry per CDR3 protein. The sample has about 200,000 distinct CDR3 sequences, approximately 16% seen once; the top ten hold roughly 55%. Specimen: blood. Receptor source: a woman in her forties or fifties with Graves' hyperthyroidism. CDR3s include the opening cysteine and the closing phenylalanine or tryptophan. The order of the fields is J gene, V gene, D gene, clone size, CDR3 DNA, CDR3 protein. The D gene is left open where the match is weak. Clone sizes are given selectively: once, few, many, or a class where the clone is expanded.

TRBJ2-5 TRBV19 NA NA TGTGCCAGTAGTATCGGCGGTACCCCCGGGGAGACCCAGTACTTC CASSIGGTPGETQYF
TRBJ2-1 TRBV28 TRBD2 NA TGTGCCAGCAGCCACCCCGCCCCCGCTGGGCTAGCGGGAGGGCCGGATGAGCAGTTCTTC CASSHPAPAGLAGGPDEQFF
TRBJ1-2 TRBV20-1 NA many TGCAGTGCTCCAAAACAGGGTGACTATGGCTACACCTTC CSAPKQGDYGYTF
TRBJ2-7 TRBV11-2 TRBD2 many TGTGCCAGCAGCTTAGACCGACTAGCGGGGAAGGGGTTGGAGCAGTACTTC CASSLDRLAGKGLEQYF
TRBJ2-7 TRBV7-9 TRBD2 many TGTGCCAGCAGCTTCCCGACGGCGGGAGACCCCCGCGAGCAGTACTTC CASSFPTAGDPREQYF
TRBJ1-2 TRBV20-1 NA few TGCAGTGCTAGAGAGAGACAGAGTAACTATGGCTACACCTTC CSARERQSNYGYTF
TRBJ2-1 TRBV11-3 TRBD2 many TGTGCCAGCAGACCAGCGGGATGGGTCAATGAGCAGTTCTTC CASRPAGWVNEQFF
TRBJ2-7 TRBV28 NA many TGTGCCAGCAAAGGGGGTCGATATTCCTACGAGCAGTACTTC CASKGGRYSYEQYF
TRBJ2-1 TRBV7-2 TRBD2 NA TGTGCCAGCAGCTTAGTGAGGTTGGGACTAGCGGTAAACAATGAGCAGTTCTTC CASSLVRLGLAVNNEQFF
TRBJ2-7 TRBV4-2 TRBD2 many TGTGCCAGCAGCCAAGAACCCAGCGGGGGCTACGAGCAGTACTTC CASSQEPSGGYEQYF
TRBJ2-1 TRBV14 NA NA TGTGCCTGCAGCCAAGTAGAGCATGAGCAGTTCTTC CACSQVEHEQFF
TRBJ2-1 TRBV27 TRBD1 many TGTGCCAGCAGTCCGGGACAGGGGGTCCACAATGAGCAGTTCTTC CASSPGQGVHNEQFF
TRBJ2-2 TRBV12-3/TRBV12-4 NA few TGTGCCAGCAGTTTAGGGACGGACGGTCGGGAGCTGTTTTTT CASSLGTDGRELFF
TRBJ1-2 TRBV7-2 NA few TGTGCCAGCAGCTTAGATCCGCATCATCATGGCTACACCTTC CASSLDPHHHGYTF
TRBJ2-5 TRBV3-1 TRBD1 many TGTGCCAGCAGCCTTCCGGGACAGGGACAAGAGACCCAGTACTTC CASSLPGQGQETQYF
TRBJ2-1 TRBV20-1 TRBD2 many TGCAGTGCGGGACTAGCGGGGAATGAGCAGTTCTTC CSAGLAGNEQFF
TRBJ2-3 TRBV29-1 TRBD2 NA TGCAGCGCGGGACTAGCGGGAGGCGACACAGATACGCAGTATTTT CSAGLAGGDTDTQYF
TRBJ1-2 TRBV4-1 NA NA TGCGCCAGCAGCGGGGGACGGAAGGGATCGGTCTATGGCTACACCTTC CASSGGRKGSVYGYTF
TRBJ2-7 TRBV7-9 NA many TGTGCCAGCAGCTTAGCGGAAGGGCTGAGGAACGAGCAGTACTTC CASSLAEGLRNEQYF
TRBJ2-7 TRBV29-1 NA NA TGCAGCGTACAGGGAAATTACGAGCAGTACTTC CSVQGNYEQYF
TRBJ1-6 TRBV3-1 NA many TGTGCCAGCAGCCAAGGGGGGGAGAATTCACCCCTCCACTTT CASSQGGENSPLHF
TRBJ1-4 TRBV20-1 NA many TGCAGTGCGCGGACCCTACAGGAACAACTGTTTTTT CSARTLQEQLFF
TRBJ2-7 TRBV13 NA many TGTGCCAGCAGCCAGCTAGGGACCAAAAGCTCCTACGAGCAGTACTTC CASSQLGTKSSYEQYF
TRBJ1-4 TRBV7-9 NA many TGTGCCAGCAGCTTGGGGAATGAAAAACTGTTTTTT CASSLGNEKLFF
TRBJ1-2 TRBV6-6 NA few TGTGCCAGCAGTTACGACATCAGCTATGGCTACACCTTC CASSYDISYGYTF
TRBJ2-4 TRBV20-1 TRBD1 NA TGCAGCCTGGTGGGACAGGGGGCTTTCATTCAGTACTTC CSLVGQGAFIQYF
TRBJ2-5 TRBV6-1 NA many TGTGCCAGCAGAAAAACCGGGAACCGCCAAGAGACCCAGTACTTC CASRKTGNRQETQYF
TRBJ2-1 TRBV12-3/TRBV12-4 TRBD2 many TGTGCCAGCAGTCTCCTGACTAGCGGATCCTACAATGAGCAGTTCTTC CASSLLTSGSYNEQFF
TRBJ2-5 TRBV9 NA many TGTGCCAGCAGCGTAGGGGGAGCGGCGTACCAAGAGACCCAGTACTTC CASSVGGAAYQETQYF
TRBJ2-1 TRBV19 TRBD1 few TGTGCCAGTCTATCTTCGACAGGGTACAATGAGCAGTTCTTC CASLSSTGYNEQFF
TRBJ2-1 TRBV2 TRBD2 few TGTGCCAGCAGACTTCTAGCGGGCTCCTACAATGAGCAGTTCTTC CASRLLAGSYNEQFF
TRBJ1-4 TRBV12-3/TRBV12-4 NA many TGTGCCAGCACCCCCAGGGGTACTAATGAAAAACTGTTTTTT CASTPRGTNEKLFF
TRBJ2-7 TRBV10-3 NA NA TGTGCCATCAGGGGAGGGGGACTGAGGGTATACGAGCAGTACTTC CAIRGGGLRVYEQYF
TRBJ2-7 TRBV12-3/TRBV12-4 NA many TGTGCCAGCAGTTCTTTTTCCTTATCCCGCTACGAGCAGTACTTC CASSSFSLSRYEQYF
TRBJ2-2 TRBV4-1 NA NA TGCGCCAGCAGCCAAGATGTCCCGGTAGGACTTAACACCGGGGAGCTGTTTTTT CASSQDVPVGLNTGELFF
TRBJ2-1 TRBV11-2 TRBD1 few TGTGCCAGCAGCCAACCCGGGACAGGGGAAAATGAGCAGTTCTTC CASSQPGTGENEQFF
TRBJ2-3 TRBV10-3 NA few TGTGCCATCAGTTTTACAGATACGCAGTATTTT CAISFTDTQYF
TRBJ1-5 TRBV11-2 NA many TGTGCCAGCAGCCCCGGGACCGGGACGCTCCGGCAGCCCCAGCATTTT CASSPGTGTLRQPQHF
TRBJ2-7 TRBV29-1 NA NA TGCAGCGTTGCCCAGGCCTCCTACGAGCAGTACTTC CSVAQASYEQYF
TRBJ1-2 TRBV19 NA NA TGTGCCAGTAGTACGTCGGGGGTTGGTCTCGGGGTTGGCTACACCTTC CASSTSGVGLGVGYTF
TRBJ2-1 TRBV11-2 TRBD2 NA TGTGCTAGCAGCTCGATAGCGGGAGTCGACGATGAGCAGTTCTTC CASSSIAGVDDEQFF
TRBJ2-2 TRBV5-1 NA NA TGCGCCAGCAGCTTGCAGCCGGGTGACCCCGGGGAGCTGTTTTTT CASSLQPGDPGELFF
TRBJ2-1 TRBV3-1 TRBD2 many TGTGCCAGCAGCCAAGTGGCCGATAGCGGGAGGATAAGGAATGAGCAGTTCTTC CASSQVADSGRIRNEQFF
TRBJ2-7 TRBV20-1 NA NA TGCAGTGCGGAACCGGGATCGGGGACCTACGAGCAGTACTTC CSAEPGSGTYEQYF
TRBJ2-3 TRBV20-1 NA NA TGCAGTGCTCACGTGGTGGGGAGAAGCACAGATACGCAGTATTTT CSAHVVGRSTDTQYF
TRBJ2-2 TRBV19 TRBD2 NA TGTGCCAGTAGTTTCCTAGCGGGAGCTAACACCGGGGAGCTGTTTTTT CASSFLAGANTGELFF
TRBJ2-1 TRBV7-9 NA NA TGTGCCAGCAGCCCTAATTGGGGGGCTTCCGATGAGCAGTTCTTC CASSPNWGASDEQFF
TRBJ2-3 TRBV30 NA few TGTGCCTGGGACGCAGATACGCAGTATTTT CAWDADTQYF
TRBJ2-5 TRBV29-1 TRBD1 many TGCAGCGCAGGACAGGCCCAAGAGACCCAGTACTTC CSAGQAQETQYF
TRBJ2-7 TRBV19 NA NA TGTGCCAGTAGTATCGGACGGGAGCAGTACTTC CASSIGREQYF
TRBJ1-5 TRBV9 TRBD1 few TGTGCCAGCAGCGCCGGGGGCGCAGGGGGATACAATCAGCCCCAGCATTTT CASSAGGAGGYNQPQHF
TRBJ2-3 TRBV11-2 TRBD1 NA TGTGCCAGCAGCTTAGCGGGACAGGGTTTGTTCGATACGCAGTATTTT CASSLAGQGLFDTQYF
TRBJ2-7 TRBV20-1 TRBD1 many TGCAGTGCTAGCACAGGGGGCCTAAACGAGCAGTACTTC CSASTGGLNEQYF
TRBJ2-3 TRBV10-1 TRBD2 many TGCGCCAGCAGTGCACTAGCGGGAGTGGATGGCACAGATACGCAGTATTTT CASSALAGVDGTDTQYF
TRBJ1-4 TRBV7-9 NA NA TGTGCCAGCAGCCAAACCCGGGAAAATGAAAAACTGTTTTTT CASSQTRENEKLFF
TRBJ1-6 TRBV16 NA NA TGTGCCAGCAGCCAATCGCTCGGGAGCGGCAATTCACCCCTCCACTTT CASSQSLGSGNSPLHF
TRBJ1-2 TRBV9 TRBD1 few TGTGCCAGCAGCGAGACAGGGAGGGGTGGCTACACCTTC CASSETGRGGYTF